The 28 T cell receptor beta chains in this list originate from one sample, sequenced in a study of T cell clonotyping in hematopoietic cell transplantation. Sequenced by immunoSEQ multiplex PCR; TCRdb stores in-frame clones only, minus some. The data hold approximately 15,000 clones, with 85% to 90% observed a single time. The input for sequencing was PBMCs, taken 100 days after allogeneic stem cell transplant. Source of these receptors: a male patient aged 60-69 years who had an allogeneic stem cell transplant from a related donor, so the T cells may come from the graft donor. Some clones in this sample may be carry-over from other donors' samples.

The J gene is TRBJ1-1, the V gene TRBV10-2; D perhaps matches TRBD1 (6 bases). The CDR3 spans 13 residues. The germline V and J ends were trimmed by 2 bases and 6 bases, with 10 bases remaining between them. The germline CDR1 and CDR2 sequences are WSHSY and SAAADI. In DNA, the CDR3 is TGCGCCAGCAGTGAGACTAGGACAGCTGAAGCTTTCTTT. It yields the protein CASSETRTAEAFF.

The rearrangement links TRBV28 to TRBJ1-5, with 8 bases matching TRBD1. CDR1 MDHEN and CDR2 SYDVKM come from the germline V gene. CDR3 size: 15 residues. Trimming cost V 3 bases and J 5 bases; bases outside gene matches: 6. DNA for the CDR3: TGTGCCAGCAGTTTGGTGGACAGGGTATATCAGCCCCAGCATTTT. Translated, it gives CASSLVDRVYQPQHF.

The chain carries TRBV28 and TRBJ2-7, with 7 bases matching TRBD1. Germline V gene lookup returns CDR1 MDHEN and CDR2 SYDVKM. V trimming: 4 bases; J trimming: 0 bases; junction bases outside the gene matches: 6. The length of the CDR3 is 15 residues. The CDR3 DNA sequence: TGTGCCAGCAGTTCAACGACAGGGCTCTCCTACGAGCAGTACTTC. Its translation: CASSSTTGLSYEQYF. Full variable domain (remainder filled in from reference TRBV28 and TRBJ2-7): DVKVTQSSRYLVKRTGEKVFLECVQDMDHENMFWYRQDPGLGLRLIYFSYDVKMKEKGDIPEGYSVSREKKERFSLILESASTNQTSMYLCASSSTTGLSYEQYFGPGTRLTVT.

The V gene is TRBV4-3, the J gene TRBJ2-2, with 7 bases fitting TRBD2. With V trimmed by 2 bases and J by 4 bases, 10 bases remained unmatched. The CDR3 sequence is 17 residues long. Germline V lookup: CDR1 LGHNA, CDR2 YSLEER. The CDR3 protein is CASSQQPRGEGTGELFF. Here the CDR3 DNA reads TGCGCCAGCAGCCAACAACCACGGGGGGAGGGCACCGGGGAGCTGTTTTTT.

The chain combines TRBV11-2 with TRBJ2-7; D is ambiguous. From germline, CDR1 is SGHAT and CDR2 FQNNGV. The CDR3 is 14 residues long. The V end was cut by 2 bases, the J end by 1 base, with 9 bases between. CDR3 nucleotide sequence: TGTGCCAGCAGCTTACTGAGGTCGTCCTACGAGCAGTACTTC. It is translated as CASSLLRSSYEQYF.

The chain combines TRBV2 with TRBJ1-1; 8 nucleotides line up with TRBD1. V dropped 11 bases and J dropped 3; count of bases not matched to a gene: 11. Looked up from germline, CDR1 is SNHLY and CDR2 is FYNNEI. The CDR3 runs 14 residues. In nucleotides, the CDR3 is TGTGCCGGTCGGGGGGACAGGAGCGACACTGAAGCTTTCTTT. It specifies CAGRGDRSDTEAFF. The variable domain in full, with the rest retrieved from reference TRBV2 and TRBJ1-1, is EPEVTQTPSHQVTQMGQEVILRCVPISNHLYFYWYRQILGQKVEFLVSFYNNEISEKSEIFDDQFSVERPDGSNFTLKIRSTKLEDSAMYFCAGRGDRSDTEAFFGQGTRLTVV.

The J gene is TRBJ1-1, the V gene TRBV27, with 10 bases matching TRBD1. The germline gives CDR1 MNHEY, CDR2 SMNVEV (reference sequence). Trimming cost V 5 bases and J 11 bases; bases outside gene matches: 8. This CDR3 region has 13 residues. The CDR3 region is CASSRTGGTAAFF. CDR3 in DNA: TGTGCCAGCAGTCGGACAGGGGGGACTGCGGCTTTCTTT.

CDR3 DNA: TGTGCCAGCAACAGGGACGCGAACACTGAAGCTTTCTTT. Residues: CASNRDANTEAFF. The chain carries TRBV7-2 and TRBJ1-1; a weak D match, TRBD1 (6 bases). The germline CDR1 and CDR2 sequences are SGHTA and FQGNSA. The V gene lost 7 bases and the J gene lost 1 base, with 10 bases spanning the gap. The CDR3 has 13 amino acids.

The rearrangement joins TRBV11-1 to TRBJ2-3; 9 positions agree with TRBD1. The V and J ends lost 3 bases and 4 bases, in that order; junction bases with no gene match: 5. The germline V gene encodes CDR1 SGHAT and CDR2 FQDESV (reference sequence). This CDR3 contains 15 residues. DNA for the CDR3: TGTGCCAGCAGCTTTGGACAGGGGCCCGCAGATACGCAGTATTTT. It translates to CASSFGQGPADTQYF.

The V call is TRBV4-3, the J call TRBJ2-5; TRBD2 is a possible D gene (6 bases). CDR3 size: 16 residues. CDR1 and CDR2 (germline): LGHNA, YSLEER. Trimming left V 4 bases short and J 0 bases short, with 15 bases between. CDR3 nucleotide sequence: TGCGCCAGCAGCCCAGGGACTTTTACCTACCAAGAGACCCAGTACTTC. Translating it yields CASSPGTFTYQETQYF.

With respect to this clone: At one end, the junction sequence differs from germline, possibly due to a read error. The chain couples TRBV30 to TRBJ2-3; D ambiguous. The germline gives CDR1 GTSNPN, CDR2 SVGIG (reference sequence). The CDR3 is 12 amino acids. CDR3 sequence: CARSLSTDTQYF. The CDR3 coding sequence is TGTGCCAGGAGTCTTTCCACAGATACGCAGTATTTT.

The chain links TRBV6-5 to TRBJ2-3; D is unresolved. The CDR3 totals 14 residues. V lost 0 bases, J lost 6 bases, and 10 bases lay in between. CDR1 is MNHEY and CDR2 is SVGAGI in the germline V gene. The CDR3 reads CASSYSKSWDTQYF. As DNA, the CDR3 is TGTGCCAGCAGTTACTCGAAAAGCTGGGATACGCAGTATTTT.

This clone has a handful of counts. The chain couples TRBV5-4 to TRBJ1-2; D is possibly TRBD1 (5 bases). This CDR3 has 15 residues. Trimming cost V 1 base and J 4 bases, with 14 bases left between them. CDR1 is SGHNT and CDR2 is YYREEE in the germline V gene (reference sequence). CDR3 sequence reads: CASSLYGGGIYGYTF. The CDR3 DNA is TGTGCCAGCAGCTTGTATGGGGGGGGGATCTATGGCTACACCTTC.

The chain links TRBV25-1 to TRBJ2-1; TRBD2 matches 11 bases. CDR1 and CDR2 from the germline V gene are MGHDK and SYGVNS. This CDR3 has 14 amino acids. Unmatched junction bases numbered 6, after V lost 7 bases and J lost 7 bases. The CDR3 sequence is CASKIAGGLNEQFF. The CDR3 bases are TGTGCCAGCAAAATAGCGGGGGGGCTAAATGAGCAGTTCTTC.

CDR3 in amino acids: CASSLSTSTTDTQYF. DNA for the CDR3: TGTGCCAGCAGCTTGTCGACTAGCACCACAGATACGCAGTATTTT. This chain uses TRBV7-9 with TRBJ2-3, with 7 bases identical to TRBD2. Trimming removed 3 bases from V and 2 bases from J; junction bases left unmatched: 5. This CDR3 spans 15 amino acids. Germline loops: CDR1 SEHNR, CDR2 FQNEAQ (reference sequence).

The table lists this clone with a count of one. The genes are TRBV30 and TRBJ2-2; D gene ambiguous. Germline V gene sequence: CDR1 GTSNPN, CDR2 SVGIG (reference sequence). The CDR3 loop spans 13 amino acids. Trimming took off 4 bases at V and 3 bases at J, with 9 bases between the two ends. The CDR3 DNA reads TGTGCCTGGACGCGACTGTACACCGGGGAGCTGTTTTTT. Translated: CAWTRLYTGELFF.

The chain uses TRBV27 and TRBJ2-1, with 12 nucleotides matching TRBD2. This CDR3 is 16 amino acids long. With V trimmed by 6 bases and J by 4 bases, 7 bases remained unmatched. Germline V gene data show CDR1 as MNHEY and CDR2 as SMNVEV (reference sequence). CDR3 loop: CASRMSSGGVYNEQFF. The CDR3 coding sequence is TGTGCCAGCAGGATGTCTAGCGGGGGGGTATACAATGAGCAGTTCTTC.

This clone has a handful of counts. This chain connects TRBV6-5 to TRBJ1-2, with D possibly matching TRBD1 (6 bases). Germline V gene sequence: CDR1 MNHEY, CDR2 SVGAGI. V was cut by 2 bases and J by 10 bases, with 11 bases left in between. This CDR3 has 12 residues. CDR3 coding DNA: TGTGCCAGCAGTTACGCAGGGGCGGTCTACACCTTC. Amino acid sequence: CASSYAGAVYTF.

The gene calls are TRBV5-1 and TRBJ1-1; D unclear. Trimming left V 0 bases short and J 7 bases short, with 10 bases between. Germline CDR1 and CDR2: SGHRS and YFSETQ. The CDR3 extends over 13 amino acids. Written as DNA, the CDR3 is TGCGCCAGCAGCTTGGACGGCCAGCGTGAAGCTTTCTTT. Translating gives CASSLDGQREAFF.

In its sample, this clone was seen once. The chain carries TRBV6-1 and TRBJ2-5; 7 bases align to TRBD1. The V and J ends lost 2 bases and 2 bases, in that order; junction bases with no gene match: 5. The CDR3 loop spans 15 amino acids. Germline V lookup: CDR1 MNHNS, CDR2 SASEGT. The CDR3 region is CASSERQGTQETQYF. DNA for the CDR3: TGTGCCAGCAGTGAAAGACAGGGTACGCAAGAGACCCAGTACTTC.

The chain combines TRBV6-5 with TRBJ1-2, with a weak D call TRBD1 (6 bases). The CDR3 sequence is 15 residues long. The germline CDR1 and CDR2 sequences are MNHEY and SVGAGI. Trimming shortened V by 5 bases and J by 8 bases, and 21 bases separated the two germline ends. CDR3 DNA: TGTGCCAGCAGTCGCCAGACCAGGGGAGCAGACGGCTACACCTTC. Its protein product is CASSRQTRGADGYTF.

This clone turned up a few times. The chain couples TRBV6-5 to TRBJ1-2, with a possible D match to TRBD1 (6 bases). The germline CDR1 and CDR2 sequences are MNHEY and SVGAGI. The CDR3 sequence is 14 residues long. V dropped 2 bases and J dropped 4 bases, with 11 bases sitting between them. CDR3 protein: CASSYDGQSYGYTF. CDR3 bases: TGTGCCAGCAGTTACGATGGACAGTCCTATGGCTACACCTTC.

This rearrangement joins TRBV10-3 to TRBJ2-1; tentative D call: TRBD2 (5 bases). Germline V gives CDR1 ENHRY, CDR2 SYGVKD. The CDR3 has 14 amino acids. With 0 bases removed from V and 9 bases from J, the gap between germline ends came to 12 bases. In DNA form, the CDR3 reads TGTGCCATCAGTGAGTCGAATCGGGGAAGTGAGCAGTTCTTC. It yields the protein CAISESNRGSEQFF.

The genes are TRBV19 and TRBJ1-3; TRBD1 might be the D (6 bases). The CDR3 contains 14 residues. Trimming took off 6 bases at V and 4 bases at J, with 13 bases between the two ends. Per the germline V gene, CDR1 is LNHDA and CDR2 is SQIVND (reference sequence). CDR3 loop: CASSRGTEGNTIYF. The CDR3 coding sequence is TGTGCCAGTAGCAGGGGTACGGAGGGAAACACCATATATTTT.

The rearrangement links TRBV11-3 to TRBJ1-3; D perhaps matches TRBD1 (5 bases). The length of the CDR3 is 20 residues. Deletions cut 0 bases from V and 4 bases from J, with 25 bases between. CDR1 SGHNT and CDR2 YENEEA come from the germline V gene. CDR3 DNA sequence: TGTGCCAGCAGCTTAGAGGGTGCGGGACGCAGACCCTCTCGAGGAAACACCATATATTTT. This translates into CASSLEGAGRRPSRGNTIYF.

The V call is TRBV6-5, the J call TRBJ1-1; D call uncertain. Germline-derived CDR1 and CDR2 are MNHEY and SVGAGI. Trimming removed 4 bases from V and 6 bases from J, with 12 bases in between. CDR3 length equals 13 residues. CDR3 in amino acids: CASSLFRFAEAFF. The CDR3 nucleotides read TGTGCCAGCAGTTTGTTTAGGTTTGCTGAAGCTTTCTTT.

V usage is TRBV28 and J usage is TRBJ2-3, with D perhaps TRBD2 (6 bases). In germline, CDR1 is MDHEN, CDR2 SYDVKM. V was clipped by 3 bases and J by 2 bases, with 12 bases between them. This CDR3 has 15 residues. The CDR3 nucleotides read TGTGCCAGCAGTTTCATCGGCGGGAACACAGATACGCAGTATTTT. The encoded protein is CASSFIGGNTDTQYF. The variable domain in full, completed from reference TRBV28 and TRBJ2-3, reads DVKVTQSSRYLVKRTGEKVFLECVQDMDHENMFWYRQDPGLGLRLIYFSYDVKMKEKGDIPEGYSVSREKKERFSLILESASTNQTSMYLCASSFIGGNTDTQYFGPGTRLTVL.

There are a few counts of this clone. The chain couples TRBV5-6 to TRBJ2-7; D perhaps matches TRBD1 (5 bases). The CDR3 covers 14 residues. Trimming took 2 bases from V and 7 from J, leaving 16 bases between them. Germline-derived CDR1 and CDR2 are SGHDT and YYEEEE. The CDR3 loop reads CASSFGQGLGEQYF. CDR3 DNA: TGTGCCAGCAGCTTCGGTCAGGGCTTGGGAGAGCAGTACTTC.